The 13 T cell receptor beta chains in this list originate from one sample, sequenced in a study of T cells after yellow fever vaccination. MiXCR, run by TCRdb on the 5' RACE reads, gives a single entry per CDR3 protein. The data contain around 310,000 distinct CDR3 sequences, over 8% of them singletons. The specimen was PBMCs, collected on the day of the first yellow fever vaccination. The source is a man aged 18-30 years who received the YFV17D yellow fever vaccine.

In this sample, this clonotype turned up a few times. The CDR3 reads CASSFGGLGTSNQPQHF. The CDR3 DNA sequence: TGCGCCAGCAGCTTCGGGGGTTTGGGAACTAGCAATCAGCCCCAGCATTTT. The V gene is TRBV5-1, the J gene TRBJ1-5; perhaps TRBD1 as D (5 bases). Germline V gene sequence: CDR1 SGHRS, CDR2 YFSETQ. CDR3 size: 17 residues. Trimming left V 2 bases short and J 0 bases short, with 15 bases between.

This clonotype was counted a few times. The V and J genes are TRBV25-1 and TRBJ2-5; D may be TRBD2 (5 bases). The CDR3 spans 15 residues. The V and J ends lost 2 bases and 1 base respectively, with 11 bases between them. Germline CDR1 reads MGHDK; CDR2 reads SYGVNS. Here the CDR3 DNA reads TGTGCCAGCAGTGAAGTCCACGGGGTCCAAGAGACCCAGTACTTC. It specifies CASSEVHGVQETQYF.

The chain recombines TRBV6-2 or TRBV6-3 with TRBJ1-5; 9 bases line up with TRBD1. V trimming: 4 bases; J trimming: 5 bases; junction bases outside the gene matches: 3. Germline V gene lookup returns CDR1 MNHEY and CDR2 SVGEGT. CDR3 length: 14 residues. CDR3 sequence reads: CASSWGTGYQPQHF. The CDR3 nucleotides read TGTGCCAGCAGTTGGGGGACAGGGTATCAGCCCCAGCATTTT.

Many counts were recorded for this clonotype. This chain uses TRBV7-2 with TRBJ1-5; possible D gene TRBD1, 6 bases. The length of the CDR3 is 13 residues. CDR1 and CDR2 (germline): SGHTA, FQGNSA. Trimming stripped 5 bases from V and 5 bases from J, with 10 bases between. DNA of the CDR3: TGTGCCAGCAGCCCTAACAGGGATCAGCCCCAGCATTTT. This encodes CASSPNRDQPQHF.

V and J are TRBV6-1 and TRBJ1-3, with unresolved D. In germline, CDR1 is MNHNS, CDR2 SASEGT. The CDR3 spans 13 residues. V was pared by 6 bases and J by 6 bases, with 12 bases between. CDR3 residues: CASSPYEENTIYF. CDR3 nucleotide sequence: TGTGCCAGCAGCCCGTACGAAGAAAACACCATATATTTT.

This chain connects TRBV15 to TRBJ1-1; D possibly corresponds to TRBD1 (6 bases). The CDR3 covers 15 residues. Germline V gene data show CDR1 as LNHNV and CDR2 as YYDKDF (reference sequence). Trimming left V 0 bases short and J 5 bases short, with 13 bases between. CDR3 protein: CATSRERGAGTEAFF. In DNA form, the CDR3 reads TGTGCCACCAGCAGAGAGCGGGGGGCCGGTACTGAAGCTTTCTTT.

This clonotype was counted ten times or more. V is TRBV7-9 and J is TRBJ2-5, with D possibly TRBD1 on 5 matching bases. The V end lost 2 bases, the J end lost 3 bases, and 13 bases lay between the germline ends. There are 15 residues in the CDR3. Germline CDR1 and CDR2: SEHNR and FQNEAQ (reference sequence). CDR3 nucleotides: TGTGCCAGCAGCTTACCAGGGAACCTTAAAGAGACCCAGTACTTC. This gives the protein CASSLPGNLKETQYF.

This clonotype was observed a few times. At one boundary the junction diverges from the germline segment, which might be a read error. The V gene is TRBV5-1, the J gene TRBJ1-3; D possibly corresponds to TRBD1 (6 bases). The germline V gene has CDR1 SGHRS and CDR2 YFSETQ. The CDR3 runs to 16 residues. The CDR3 DNA follows: TGCGCAAGCAGCGTGACAGGCCCAGAATCTGGAAACACCATATATTTT. It is translated as CASSVTGPESGNTIYF. The variable domain in full, completed from reference TRBV5-1 and TRBJ1-3, reads KAGVTQTPRYLIKTRGQQVTLSCSPISGHRSVSWYQQTPGQGLQFLFEYFSETQRNKGNFPGRFSGRQFSNSRSEMNVSTLELGDSALYLCASSVTGPESGNTIYFGEGSWLTVV.

This clonotype has a handful of counts. V is TRBV5-5 and J is TRBJ1-1, with D hard to call. The V end was cut by 1 base, the J end by 4 bases, with 8 bases between. The CDR3 extends over 13 amino acids. Germline CDR1 and CDR2: SGHKS and YYEKEE (reference sequence). CDR3 nucleotides: TGTGCCAGCAGCTTGTTGGTGGGCACTGAAGCTTTCTTT. It codes for CASSLLVGTEAFF.

This clonotype was recorded many times. The V and J genes are TRBV5-1 and TRBJ2-3, with D possibly TRBD2 on 5 matching bases. The germline gives CDR1 SGHRS, CDR2 YFSETQ. V was clipped by 3 bases and J by 4 bases, with 15 bases between them. This CDR3 spans 15 amino acids. CDR3 sequence reads: CASSSGVGEPDTQYF. As DNA, the CDR3 is TGCGCCAGCAGCTCTGGGGTCGGGGAACCAGATACGCAGTATTTT.

This clonotype has just a few counts. The CDR3 bases are TGCAGCGTTGTTGGGTGGGGGCCAGATACGCAGTATTTT. Protein sequence: CSVVGWGPDTQYF. This rearrangement joins TRBV29-1 to TRBJ2-3, with D possibly matching TRBD1 (6 bases). The V end was cut by 4 bases, the J end by 4 bases, with 12 bases between. The germline V gene encodes CDR1 SQVTM and CDR2 ANQGSEA. The CDR3 spans 13 residues.

This clonotype was seen many times. The rearrangement joins TRBV7-9 to TRBJ2-7; TRBD2 matches at 10 bases. J gave up 2 bases and V 5 bases, and 3 bases lay outside the gene matches. The germline V gene encodes CDR1 SEHNR and CDR2 FQNEAQ (reference sequence). The CDR3 is 14 amino acids. Here the CDR3 DNA reads TGTGCCAGCAGCCGAAGCGGGGGGGCCTACGAGCAGTACTTC. Protein product: CASSRSGGAYEQYF.

There are many counts of this clonotype. This chain uses TRBV20-1 with TRBJ2-4; tentative D call: TRBD2 (7 bases). The germline V gene has CDR1 DFQATT and CDR2 SNEGSKA (reference sequence). The CDR3 covers 13 residues. CDR3 protein: CGGAGAAKNIQYF. The CDR3 DNA reads TGCGGGGGGGCAGGGGCGGCCAAAAACATTCAGTACTTC.